The 21 T cell receptor beta chains below all came from one sample that was sequenced in a study of blood T cell repertoires in COVID-19. TCRdb's copy holds only in-frame clones and misses some; the assay was immunoSEQ multiplex PCR. The table includes hundreds of thousands of clones, approximately 88% detected once. The source material was peripheral blood. The receptor set was obtained from a woman aged 50 to 65 with COVID-19, enrolled during active disease.

The chain combines TRBV6-6 with TRBJ2-3; D is possibly TRBD2 (5 bases). This CDR3 spans 15 amino acids. Germline V gene sequence: CDR1 MNHNY, CDR2 SVGAGI (reference sequence). Trimming removed 6 bases at V and 4 bases at J, with 17 bases between. CDR3 DNA sequence: TGTGCCAGCAGGACGACTGCGGGTTCTTCAGATACGCAGTATTTT. Translated, it gives CASRTTAGSSDTQYF.

The chain carries TRBV9 and TRBJ1-2; possible D gene TRBD1, 5 bases. This CDR3 has 13 amino acids. The germline CDR1 and CDR2 sequences are SGDLS and YYNGEE. The V and J ends lost 3 bases and 5 bases respectively, with 11 bases between them. DNA of the CDR3: TGTGCCAGCAGCGGCGGGGGACTTTATGGCTACACCTTC. Protein: CASSGGGLYGYTF.

The chain joins TRBV29-1 to TRBJ2-3; 8 positions agree with TRBD2. The germline V gene has CDR1 SQVTM and CDR2 ANQGSEA. This CDR3 is 14 amino acids long. Trimming took 3 bases from V and 5 from J; bases not matched to a gene: 7. Here the CDR3 DNA reads TGCAGCGTTGACTATCGCGGGGGGAAAGATACGCAGTATTTT. It is translated as CSVDYRGGKDTQYF.

The chain links TRBV5-8 to TRBJ1-1; D is perhaps TRBD1 (5 bases). This CDR3 comprises 18 residues. Trimming shortened V by 1 base and J by 4 bases, and 23 bases separated the two germline ends. Germline CDR1 and CDR2: SGHTS and YDEGEE. CDR3 bases: TGTGCCAGCAGCTTGTTCCATCGACAGTTAGGAAGGGGCACTGAAGCTTTCTTT. Translation: CASSLFHRQLGRGTEAFF.

The chain employs TRBV3-1 (or the pseudogene TRBV3-2) and TRBJ2-7; 9 bases match TRBD2. CDR3 length equals 15 residues. CDR1 LGHDT and CDR2 YNNKEL come from the germline V gene (reference sequence). The ends lost 5 bases at V and 4 bases at J; junction bases unmatched: 9. DNA of the CDR3: TGTGCCAGCAGCAAAGGTAGCGGGGGAGCTTACGAGCAGTACTTC. It specifies CASSKGSGGAYEQYF.

This chain connects TRBV5-4 to TRBJ1-2; D call uncertain. Germline-derived CDR1 and CDR2 are SGHNT and YYREEE (reference sequence). V was clipped by 3 bases and J by 8 bases, with 14 bases between them. The CDR3 loop spans 13 amino acids. CDR3 nucleotide sequence: TGTGCCAGCAGCTACTCCGCTCCCCTGGGCTACACCTTC. It is translated as CASSYSAPLGYTF.

This chain uses TRBV2 with TRBJ1-5, with D possibly matching TRBD1 (5 bases). This CDR3 is built from 13 residues. The germline CDR1 and CDR2 sequences are SNHLY and FYNNEI. Between the trimmed V and J ends, which lost 7 bases and 6 bases, there was a span of 13 bases. Here the CDR3 DNA reads TGTGCCAGCACACGAGCGACAGCTCAGCCCCAGCATTTT. Translated, it gives CASTRATAQPQHF.

The V gene is TRBV28, the J gene TRBJ1-5; D call uncertain. The germline V gene has CDR1 MDHEN and CDR2 SYDVKM. This CDR3 has 14 amino acids. Trimming removed 2 bases at V and 9 bases at J, with 14 bases between. CDR3 loop: CASSLGQVFRPQHF. For the CDR3, the DNA is TGTGCCAGCAGTTTAGGGCAGGTCTTTCGGCCCCAGCATTTT.

This rearrangement joins TRBV14 to TRBJ2-3, with 7 bases that match TRBD1. Losses at the gene ends were 5 bases for V and 7 bases for J; bases not matched to a gene: 6. Germline V gene data show CDR1 as SGHDN and CDR2 as FVKESK. This CDR3 is built from 13 residues. The CDR3 DNA reads as TGTGCCAGCAGCGCAGGGGGTAGGAATACGCAGTATTTT. Translated: CASSAGGRNTQYF.

This chain uses TRBV7-9 with TRBJ2-5, with a tentative D call TRBD1 (5 bases). The CDR3 sequence is 13 residues long. Trimming took 4 bases from V and 5 from J, leaving 11 bases between them. Germline V gene lookup returns CDR1 SEHNR and CDR2 FQNEAQ (reference sequence). CDR3 sequence (DNA): TGTGCCAGCAGCTCCCAAGGGGCGGAGACCCAGTACTTC. Translation gives CASSSQGAETQYF.

This sequence joins TRBV5-1 and TRBJ2-3; 9 bases align to TRBD1. There are 16 residues in the CDR3. V was clipped by 4 bases and J by 6 bases; unmatched bases: 12. Germline V gene sequence: CDR1 SGHRS, CDR2 YFSETQ. The CDR3 is CASSGLQGALGDTQYF. The CDR3 bases are TGCGCCAGCAGCGGACTACAGGGGGCGTTAGGGGATACGCAGTATTTT.

This clone came up a few times. The chain combines TRBV10-1 with TRBJ2-3; 12 nucleotides line up with TRBD2. V trimming: 7 bases; J trimming: 0 bases; junction bases outside the gene matches: 14. Looked up from germline, CDR1 is WNHNN and CDR2 is SYGVQD (reference sequence). The CDR3 covers 19 residues. The CDR3 DNA sequence: TGCGCCAGCAAGATACTAGCGGGGGGCCCTATACCCAGCACAGATACGCAGTATTTT. Translating it yields CASKILAGGPIPSTDTQYF.

The V gene is TRBV30, the J gene TRBJ1-1, with 7 bases fitting TRBD1. The CDR3 totals 16 residues. Germline V gene lookup returns CDR1 GTSNPN and CDR2 SVGIG (reference sequence). Unmatched junction bases numbered 9, after V lost 2 bases and J lost 0 bases. The chain's CDR3 is CAWSNMRGRLNTEAFF. CDR3 DNA: TGTGCCTGGAGTAATATGAGGGGGCGCCTGAACACTGAAGCTTTCTTT.

This rearrangement joins TRBV24-1 to TRBJ1-1; D is unclear. Trimming took 3 bases from V and 9 from J, leaving 13 bases between them. Germline V CDR1 and CDR2: KGHDR, SFDVKD. The CDR3 extends over 13 amino acids. The CDR3: CATSDPGDGQAFF. Written as DNA, the CDR3 is TGTGCCACCAGTGATCCGGGAGATGGGCAAGCTTTCTTT.

This clone occurred once. The chain is built from TRBV28 and TRBJ1-4; TRBD1 is a possible D gene (6 bases). This CDR3 has 13 amino acids. V lost 6 bases and J 15 bases, leaving 20 bases between the germline ends. Germline-derived CDR1 and CDR2 are MDHEN and SYDVKM. The CDR3 DNA reads TGTGCCAGCAGGGACAGAACCGAGGGAAAGGTGTTTTTT. It translates to CASRDRTEGKVFF.

The chain employs TRBV19 and TRBJ2-1, with TRBD2 identical over 10 bases. The CDR3 spans 16 residues. Germline V CDR1 and CDR2: LNHDA, SQIVND (reference sequence). The V gene end was trimmed by 7 bases and the J gene end by 5 bases; junction bases not matched to a gene: 11. CDR3 loop: CASNSLAGGLNNEQFF. The CDR3 nucleotides are TGTGCCAGTAACAGCTTAGCGGGGGGACTCAACAATGAGCAGTTCTTC.

CDR3: CASSARDNSYEQYF. In DNA form, the CDR3 reads TGTGCCAGCAGCGCCCGGGACAATTCCTACGAGCAGTACTTC. The chain is built from TRBV9 and TRBJ2-7, with D perhaps matching TRBD1 (6 bases). There are 14 residues in the CDR3. The germline V gene has CDR1 SGDLS and CDR2 YYNGEE. V was cut by 3 bases and J by 1 base, with 11 bases left in between.

The V call is TRBV7-2, the J call TRBJ2-2, with a possible D match to TRBD2 (5 bases). The CDR3 has 12 residues. V shed 7 bases and J shed 7 bases, with 10 bases lying between them. The germline V gene has CDR1 SGHTA and CDR2 FQGNSA. The CDR3 DNA is TGTGCCAGCACCGCCACTAGCGGGGAGCTGTTTTTT. Translated, it gives CASTATSGELFF.

This clone was seen only once. The chain uses TRBV28 and TRBJ1-2; no clear D gene. V was shortened by 4 bases and J by 7 bases, with 16 bases between the two germline ends. CDR1 is MDHEN, CDR2 SYDVKM, per germline. The CDR3 runs to 14 residues. CDR3 protein: CASSYPGSEGGYTF. As DNA, the CDR3 is TGTGCCAGCAGTTACCCGGGTTCAGAGGGTGGCTACACCTTC.

This chain links TRBV5-1 with TRBJ1-1; D unresolved. Trimming took off 5 bases at V and 0 bases at J, with 8 bases between the two ends. The CDR3 totals 13 residues. Germline assignment: CDR1 SGHRS and CDR2 YFSETQ. The CDR3 nucleotides are TGCGCCAGCAGTTCGGGATTGAACACTGAAGCTTTCTTT. Its translation: CASSSGLNTEAFF.

The rearrangement joins TRBV10-2 to TRBJ2-1; possibly TRBD2 for D (5 bases). Per germline, CDR1 WSHSY and CDR2 SAAADI. Trimming took 4 bases from V and 6 from J, leaving 10 bases between them. The CDR3 runs to 13 residues. This CDR3 is CASSVTRGNEQFF. The CDR3 DNA follows: TGCGCCAGCAGTGTAACTAGAGGCAATGAGCAGTTCTTC.